Listed here are 17 T cell receptor beta chains from one sample, sequenced in a study of T cells after yellow fever vaccination. Using its own MiXCR run on the 5' RACE reads, TCRdb lists one record per CDR3 protein. The sample yields about 69,000 distinct CDR3 sequences, 4.5% to 7.5% seen once. Sequences were derived from CD4+ T cells sorted from PBMCs, sampled roughly 14 days after the first yellow fever vaccination. The source of these receptors is a man younger than 35 who received the YFV17D yellow fever vaccine.

Note on this clonotype: Sequence at one end of the junction differs from germline and may be a read error. The J gene is TRBJ1-1, the V gene TRBV3-1; 8 bases match TRBD1. Germline V CDR1 and CDR2: LGHDT, YNNKEL (reference sequence). This CDR3 region has 15 residues. Here the CDR3 DNA reads TGTGCCAGCACCCAACTGGACAGGGTGGGGACTGAAGCTTTCTTT. Translating gives CASTQLDRVGTEAFF.

This clonotype was seen at least ten times. This rearrangement joins TRBV7-2 to TRBJ2-1; 10 bases fit TRBD1. There are 15 residues in the CDR3. Trimming removed 4 bases from V and 6 bases from J; junction bases left unmatched: 6. Germline-derived CDR1 and CDR2 are SGHTA and FQGNSA. The CDR3 protein is CASSSTGTGVNEQFF. The CDR3 nucleotides are TGTGCCAGCAGCTCCACCGGGACAGGGGTCAATGAGCAGTTCTTC.

This clonotype was counted at least ten times. The chain combines TRBV20-1 with TRBJ1-4; 8 positions agree with TRBD1. Germline V gene sequence: CDR1 DFQATT, CDR2 SNEGSKA (reference sequence). The ends lost 0 bases at V and 5 bases at J; junction bases unmatched: 2. The CDR3 spans 14 residues. CDR3: CSARDRTGNEKLFF. CDR3 DNA sequence: TGCAGTGCTAGAGATAGGACAGGGAATGAAAAACTGTTTTTT.

This clonotype was recorded at least ten times. The V call is TRBV5-1, the J call TRBJ2-1; D not certain. This CDR3 comprises 16 residues. Germline CDR1 is SGHRS and CDR2 is YFSETQ. The V gene lost 3 bases and the J gene lost 2 bases, with 15 bases spanning the gap. The CDR3, as DNA: TGCGCCAGCAGCTCCGGAGTCCCGGGCCCCTACAATGAGCAGTTCTTC. Translated: CASSSGVPGPYNEQFF.

This clonotype occurred many times. This chain links TRBV7-8 with TRBJ2-7, with 9 bases fitting TRBD1. This CDR3 comprises 14 residues. J lost 9 bases, V lost 3 bases, and 9 bases had no gene match. Germline CDR1 SGHVS, CDR2 FQNEAQ. The CDR3 protein is CASSFNRGLRGQYF. In nucleotides, the CDR3 is TGTGCCAGCAGCTTTAACAGGGGGCTACGAGGGCAGTACTTC.

This clonotype was counted at least ten times. The J gene is TRBJ1-2, the V gene TRBV12-3 or TRBV12-4, with D hard to call. The length of the CDR3 is 12 residues. The V end was cut by 7 bases, the J end by 7 bases, with 13 bases between. The CDR3 here is CASTDWVRGYTF. CDR3 sequence (DNA): TGTGCCAGCACCGACTGGGTTCGTGGCTACACCTTC.

This clonotype has ten or more counts. The V gene is TRBV7-2, the J gene TRBJ2-7; TRBD1 might be the D (6 bases). From germline, CDR1 is SGHTA and CDR2 FQGNSA. Trimming took off 8 bases at V and 4 bases at J, with 12 bases between the two ends. The CDR3 sequence is 12 residues long. CDR3 in amino acids: CASGHREYEQYF. CDR3 DNA: TGTGCCAGCGGACACAGGGAATACGAGCAGTACTTC.

In its sample, this clonotype was seen many times. The chain recombines TRBV7-2 with TRBJ2-3, with TRBD2 identical over 11 bases. This CDR3 has 14 residues. Germline loops: CDR1 SGHTA, CDR2 FQGNSA. J lost 6 bases, V lost 3 bases, and 2 bases had no gene match. The CDR3 is CASSLTSGEDTQYF. The CDR3 DNA reads TGTGCCAGCAGCTTGACTAGCGGGGAGGATACGCAGTATTTT.

This clonotype was counted only a few times. V usage is TRBV20-1 and J usage is TRBJ1-2, with TRBD1 matching 10 bases. The CDR3 covers 13 residues. The V gene end was trimmed by 5 bases and the J gene end by 7 bases; junction bases not matched to a gene: 7. The germline V gene has CDR1 DFQATT and CDR2 SNEGSKA (reference sequence). The CDR3 sequence: CSAAGQGGAGYTF. CDR3 in DNA: TGCAGTGCTGCAGGACAGGGGGGTGCTGGCTACACCTTC.

This clonotype has ten or more counts. The rearrangement joins TRBV10-3 to TRBJ2-2, with 8 bases that match TRBD1. Germline CDR1 ENHRY, CDR2 SYGVKD. V lost 8 bases and J lost 5; bases outside the gene matches: 4. The CDR3 covers 13 residues. The CDR3 region is CAIRQGRTGELFF. The DNA of the CDR3 is TGTGCCATCCGACAGGGGCGAACCGGGGAGCTGTTTTTT.

This clonotype occurred many times. The rearrangement links TRBV19 to TRBJ2-2, with D tentatively TRBD2 (6 bases). The CDR3 extends over 15 amino acids. Trimming took 9 bases from V and 2 from J, leaving 16 bases between them. Germline CDR1 reads LNHDA; CDR2 reads SQIVND (reference sequence). Here the CDR3 reads CASHTGALNTGELFF. The DNA for the CDR3 is TGTGCCAGCCATACGGGAGCTCTAAACACCGGGGAGCTGTTTTTT.

This clonotype was detected ten times or more. The genes are TRBV12-3 or TRBV12-4 and TRBJ1-2, with D perhaps matching TRBD1 (6 bases). The CDR3 is 15 amino acids. With 3 bases removed from V and 4 bases from J, the gap between germline ends came to 15 bases. The DNA for the CDR3 is TGTGCCAGCAGTTTTCCCAGCAGGGGAGGCTATGGCTACACCTTC. Protein sequence: CASSFPSRGGYGYTF.

This clonotype was observed at least ten times. This sequence joins TRBV11-2 and TRBJ2-7; 11 bases are shared with TRBD2. With 7 bases clipped from V and 2 bases from J, the junction kept 4 bases outside the gene matches. Germline CDR1 is SGHAT and CDR2 is FQNNGV. The length of the CDR3 is 14 residues. In DNA, the CDR3 is TGTGCCAGCACACTAGCGGGGGTAACCTACGAGCAGTACGTC. It codes for CASTLAGVTYEQYV.

This clonotype was seen ten or more times. The rearrangement links TRBV10-3 to TRBJ1-1; D gene ambiguous. The length of the CDR3 is 11 residues. V shed 1 base and J shed 4 bases, with 1 base lying between them. Germline V gene sequence: CDR1 ENHRY, CDR2 SYGVKD. CDR3 sequence reads: CAISEFTEAFF. The CDR3 DNA is TGTGCCATCAGTGAGTTCACTGAAGCTTTCTTT.

This clonotype was recorded many times. The V and J genes are TRBV5-4 and TRBJ2-1, with D possibly called TRBD1 or TRBD2 (5 bases each). CDR3 length: 15 amino acids. Deletions cut 2 bases from V and 0 bases from J, with 9 bases between. The V gene's germline CDR1 is SGHNT and CDR2 YYREEE (reference sequence). CDR3 nucleotide sequence: TGTGCCAGCAGCTTCGGGGCGAGCTCCTACAATGAGCAGTTCTTC. It specifies CASSFGASSYNEQFF.

This clonotype was picked up many times. The chain is built from TRBV12-3 or TRBV12-4 and TRBJ1-5; 7 nucleotides align to TRBD1. Germline trimming cut 2 bases from V and 3 bases from J; bases unmatched to any gene: 4. This CDR3 is built from 15 residues. CDR3 DNA: TGTGCCAGCAGTTTACCACAGGGGAACAATCAGCCCCAGCATTTT. This translates into CASSLPQGNNQPQHF.

In this sample, this clonotype turned up many times. The rearrangement links TRBV4-2 to TRBJ1-3; D is undetermined. V lost 4 bases and J lost 0, with 13 bases in between. Germline-derived CDR1 and CDR2 are LGHNA and YNFKEQ. The CDR3 extends over 16 amino acids. CDR3 region: CASSPRSDGSGNTIYF. For the CDR3, the DNA is TGTGCCAGCAGCCCCCGAAGTGATGGCTCTGGAAACACCATATATTTT.